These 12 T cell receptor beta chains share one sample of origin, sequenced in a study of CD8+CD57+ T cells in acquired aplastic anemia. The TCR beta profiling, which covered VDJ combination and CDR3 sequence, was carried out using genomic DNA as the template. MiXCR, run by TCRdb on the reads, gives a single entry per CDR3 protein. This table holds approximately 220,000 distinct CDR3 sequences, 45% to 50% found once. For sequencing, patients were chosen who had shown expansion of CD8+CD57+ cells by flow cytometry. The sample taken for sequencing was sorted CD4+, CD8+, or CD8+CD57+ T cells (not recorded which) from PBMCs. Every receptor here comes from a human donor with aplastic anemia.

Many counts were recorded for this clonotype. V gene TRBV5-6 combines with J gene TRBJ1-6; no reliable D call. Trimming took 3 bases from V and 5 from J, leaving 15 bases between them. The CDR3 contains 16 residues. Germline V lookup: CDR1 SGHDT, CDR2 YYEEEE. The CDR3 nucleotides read TGTGCCAGCAGCTATGGTTGGGCGGCAGATAATTCACCCCTCCACTTT. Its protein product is CASSYGWAADNSPLHF.

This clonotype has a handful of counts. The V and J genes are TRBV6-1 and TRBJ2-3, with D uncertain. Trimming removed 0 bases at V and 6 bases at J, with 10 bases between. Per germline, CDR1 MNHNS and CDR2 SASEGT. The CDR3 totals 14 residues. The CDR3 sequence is CASSEAPWGDTQYF. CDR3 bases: TGTGCCAGCAGTGAAGCCCCTTGGGGTGATACGCAGTATTTT.

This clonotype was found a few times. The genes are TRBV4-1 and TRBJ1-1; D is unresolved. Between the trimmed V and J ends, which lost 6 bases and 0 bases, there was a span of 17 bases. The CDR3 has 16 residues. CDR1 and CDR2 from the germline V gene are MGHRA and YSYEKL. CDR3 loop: CASRLRAQAMNTEAFF. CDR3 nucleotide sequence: TGCGCCAGCAGGCTTAGAGCCCAGGCGATGAACACTGAAGCTTTCTTT.

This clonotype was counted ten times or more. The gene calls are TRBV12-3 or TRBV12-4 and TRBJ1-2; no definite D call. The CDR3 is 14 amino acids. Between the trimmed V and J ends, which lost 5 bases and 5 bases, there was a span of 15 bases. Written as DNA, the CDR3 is TGTGCCAGCAGTGGAGATGGACTGAAGTATGGCTACACCTTC. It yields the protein CASSGDGLKYGYTF.

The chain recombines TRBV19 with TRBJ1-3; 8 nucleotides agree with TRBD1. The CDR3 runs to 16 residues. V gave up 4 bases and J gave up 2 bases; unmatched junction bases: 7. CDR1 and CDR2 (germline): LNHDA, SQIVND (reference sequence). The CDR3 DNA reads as TGTGCCAGTAGTACCTGGACAGGGAGAGCTGGAAACACCATATATTTT. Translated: CASSTWTGRAGNTIYF.

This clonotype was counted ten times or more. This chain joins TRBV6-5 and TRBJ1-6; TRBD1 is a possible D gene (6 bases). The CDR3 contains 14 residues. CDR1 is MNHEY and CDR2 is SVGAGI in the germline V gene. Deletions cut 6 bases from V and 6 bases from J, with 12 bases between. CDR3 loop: CASSPQGFNSPLHF. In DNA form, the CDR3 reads TGTGCCAGCAGCCCACAGGGCTTTAATTCACCCCTCCACTTT.

The CDR3, as DNA: TGCAGCGTTGGGCAGGGTGACGCCGGGGAGCTGTTTTTT. Residues: CSVGQGDAGELFF. The J gene is TRBJ2-2, the V gene TRBV29-1; maybe TRBD1 (5 bases). The germline gives CDR1 SQVTM, CDR2 ANQGSEA. Trimming stripped 4 bases from V and 6 bases from J, with 12 bases between. This CDR3 region has 13 residues.

This CDR3 is CASSSEINQPQHF. CDR3 bases: TGTGCCAGTAGTAGCGAAATCAATCAGCCCCAGCATTTT. V and J are TRBV19 and TRBJ1-5; D is unresolved. Per the germline V gene, CDR1 is LNHDA and CDR2 is SQIVND (reference sequence). V lost 4 bases, J lost 3 bases, and 7 bases lay in between. The CDR3 contains 13 residues.

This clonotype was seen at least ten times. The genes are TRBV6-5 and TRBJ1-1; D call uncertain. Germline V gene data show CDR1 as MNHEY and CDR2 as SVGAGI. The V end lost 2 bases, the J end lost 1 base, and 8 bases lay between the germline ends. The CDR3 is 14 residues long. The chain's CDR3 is CASSYADGNTEAFF. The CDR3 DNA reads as TGTGCCAGCAGTTACGCGGACGGGAACACTGAAGCTTTCTTT.

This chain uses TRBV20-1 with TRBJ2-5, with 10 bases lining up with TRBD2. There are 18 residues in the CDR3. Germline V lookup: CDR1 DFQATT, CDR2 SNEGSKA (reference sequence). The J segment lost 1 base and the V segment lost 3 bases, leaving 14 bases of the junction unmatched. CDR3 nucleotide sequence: TGCAGTGCTAGTCTTGCGGCTAGCGGGGGCGGGGGCCAAGAGACCCAGTACTTC. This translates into CSASLAASGGGGQETQYF.

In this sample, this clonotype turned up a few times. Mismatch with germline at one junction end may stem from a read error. The CDR3 sequence is CASSYWGLAERNSYNEQFF. CDR3 DNA sequence: TGTGCCAGCAGTTACTGGGGACTAGCGGAGAGAAACTCCTACAATGAGCAGTTCTTC. V is TRBV10-3 and J is TRBJ2-1, with 11 positions matching TRBD2. The length of the CDR3 is 19 residues. The germline V gene encodes CDR1 ENHRY and CDR2 SYGVKD.

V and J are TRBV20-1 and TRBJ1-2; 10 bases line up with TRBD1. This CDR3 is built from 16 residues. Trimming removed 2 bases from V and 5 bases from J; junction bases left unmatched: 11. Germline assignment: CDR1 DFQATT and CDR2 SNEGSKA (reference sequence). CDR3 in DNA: TGCAGTGCTAGAAATCCCGGGACAGGGGTGGATTATGGCTACACCTTC. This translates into CSARNPGTGVDYGYTF.